This TCR beta chain was retrieved from a study of preoperative IRX-2 immunotherapy in early breast cancer. Repertoires were generated with immunoSEQ multiplex PCR, while TCRdb's copy carries only in-frame clones and drops some. Of fewer than 35,000 clones listed, over 85% are singletons. Treatment meaning: preoperative locoregional IRX-2 cytokine immunotherapy. Patients received preoperative, locoregional IRX-2 cytokine immunotherapy in a phase Ib study. The sample holds a few counts of this clone. CDR1 is SGHNT and CDR2 is YENEEA in the germline V gene. Trimming removed 1 base from V and 6 bases from J, with 12 bases in between. CDR3 length: 14 amino acids.

The source is a human donor with breast cancer. This chain uses TRBV11-3 with TRBJ1-2; D is ambiguous. This specimen consisted of tumor tissue, obtained after IRX-2 immunotherapy. CDR3 protein: CASSLGWSGHGYTF. In nucleotides, the CDR3 is TGTGCCAGCAGCTTAGGTTGGAGCGGCCATGGCTACACCTTC.